Following are 8 T cell receptor beta chains from one sample sequenced in a study of cytomegalovirus exposure and HLA in healthy donors. PCR used 60 Vbeta primers and 13 Jbeta primers. Clones were read by immunoSEQ multiplex PCR, and TCRdb kept only the in-frame ones, dropping some. This table has some 120,000 clones, roughly 79% appearing once. The sequenced sample consisted of PBMCs. These receptors were obtained from a woman aged 35 to 49 in good health and CMV-seronegative.

The CDR3 protein is CASSDSAGADTQYF. Here the CDR3 DNA reads TGTGCCAGCAGTGACTCAGCGGGAGCAGATACGCAGTATTTT. The V call is TRBV6-4, the J call TRBJ2-3; 8 bases align to TRBD2. This CDR3 has 14 residues. Looked up from germline, CDR1 is MRHNA and CDR2 is SNTAGT. V was clipped by 0 bases and J by 4 bases; unmatched bases: 0.

CDR3 in amino acids: CASSLAHSNTEAFF. The CDR3 nucleotides are TGCGCCAGCAGCTTGGCCCATTCGAACACTGAAGCTTTCTTT. The chain carries TRBV5-1 and TRBJ1-1; D not resolved. V gave up 0 bases and J gave up 1 base, with 7 bases separating them. Germline CDR1 is SGHRS and CDR2 is YFSETQ. The length of the CDR3 is 14 residues.

This clone has only one observation. V gene TRBV29-1 combines with J gene TRBJ1-1, with D perhaps TRBD1 (5 bases). Germline CDR1 is SQVTM and CDR2 is ANQGSEA. Between the trimmed V and J ends, which lost 3 bases and 0 bases, there was a span of 11 bases. This CDR3 region has 14 residues. CDR3 sequence (DNA): TGCAGCGTTGAGGGGGGGAGTTTGAACACTGAAGCTTTCTTT. Protein sequence: CSVEGGSLNTEAFF. Full variable domain (missing parts from reference TRBV29-1 and TRBJ1-1): SAVISQKPSRDICQRGTSLTIQCQVDSQVTMMFWYRQQPGQSLTLIATANQGSEATYESGFVIDKFPISRPNLTFSTLTVSNMSPEDSSIYLCSVEGGSLNTEAFFGQGTRLTVV.

On this clone: This same CDR3 is encoded by further DNA sequences in the sample. The chain carries TRBV5-1 and TRBJ2-3; 10 bases line up with TRBD2. V lost 3 bases to trimming and J lost 2 bases; unmatched junction nucleotides: 3. Per the germline V gene, CDR1 is SGHRS and CDR2 is YFSETQ. The CDR3 has 15 residues. The CDR3 coding sequence is TGCGCCAGCAGCTCTAGCGGGAGTGACACAGATACGCAGTATTTT. This gives the protein CASSSSGSDTDTQYF.

This chain links TRBV5-1 with TRBJ2-7, with D possibly being TRBD1 (6 bases). V lost 6 bases and J lost 4, with 20 bases in between. Germline V gene sequence: CDR1 SGHRS, CDR2 YFSETQ. The CDR3 loop spans 15 amino acids. The CDR3 DNA reads as TGCGCCAGCAAAGGGTTAGGGGTGAGGGGGTACGAGCAGTACTTC. Protein sequence: CASKGLGVRGYEQYF.

CDR3: CASRRGNGEYGYTF. DNA for the CDR3: TGTGCCAGCAGACGCGGAAACGGGGAATATGGCTACACCTTC. This sequence joins TRBV25-1 and TRBJ1-2; D unclear. The CDR3 is 14 amino acids. CDR1 is MGHDK and CDR2 is SYGVNS in the germline V gene. Between the trimmed V and J ends, which lost 6 bases and 5 bases, there was a span of 16 bases.

This chain uses TRBV7-9 with TRBJ2-7; 8 bases are shared with TRBD1. The V gene's germline CDR1 is SEHNR and CDR2 FQNEAQ (reference sequence). The CDR3 covers 17 residues. V lost 5 bases to trimming and J lost 5 bases; unmatched junction nucleotides: 17. CDR3: CASSPYSGQGAWHEQYF. The CDR3 bases are TGTGCCAGCAGCCCATACTCTGGACAGGGTGCCTGGCACGAGCAGTACTTC.

The sample holds one count of this clone. This rearrangement joins TRBV29-1 to TRBJ1-1; D is possibly TRBD1 (6 bases). Trimming shortened V by 7 bases and J by 5 bases, and 17 bases separated the two germline ends. This CDR3 has 13 residues. Germline V gene lookup returns CDR1 SQVTM and CDR2 ANQGSEA. CDR3 sequence: CSAIKVQGTEAFF. In nucleotides, the CDR3 is TGCAGCGCTATTAAGGTACAGGGAACTGAAGCTTTCTTT.